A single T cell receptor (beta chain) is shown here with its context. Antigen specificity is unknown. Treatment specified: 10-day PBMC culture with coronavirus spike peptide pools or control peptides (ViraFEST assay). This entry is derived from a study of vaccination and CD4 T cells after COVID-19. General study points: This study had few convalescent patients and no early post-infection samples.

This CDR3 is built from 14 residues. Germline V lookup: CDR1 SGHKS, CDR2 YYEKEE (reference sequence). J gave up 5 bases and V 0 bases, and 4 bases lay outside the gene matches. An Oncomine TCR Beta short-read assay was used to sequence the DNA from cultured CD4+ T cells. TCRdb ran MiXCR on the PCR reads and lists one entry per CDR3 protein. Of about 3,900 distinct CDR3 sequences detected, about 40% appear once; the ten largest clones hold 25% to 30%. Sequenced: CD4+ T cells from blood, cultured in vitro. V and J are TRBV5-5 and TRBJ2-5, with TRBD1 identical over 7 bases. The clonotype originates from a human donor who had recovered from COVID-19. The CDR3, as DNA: TGTGCCAGCAGCTTGGTAGAGGGGGCGGAGACCCAGTACTTC. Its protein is CASSLVEGAETQYF. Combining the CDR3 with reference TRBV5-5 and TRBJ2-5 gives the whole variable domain DAGVTQSPTHLIKTRGQQVTLRCSPISGHKSVSWYQQVLGQGPQFIFQYYEKEERGRGNFPDRFSARQFPNYSSELNVNALLLGDSALYLCASSLVEGAETQYFGPGTRLLVL.